A single sample is the source of the 11 T cell receptor beta chains below, sequenced in a study of shared clonotypes between healthy human individuals. Assay: immunoSEQ multiplex PCR; the TCRdb copy retains only in-frame clones and omits some. The sample yields 850,000 to 1,200,000 clones, more than 65% seen once. Sequences were obtained from memory CD4+ T cells sorted from blood. Noted subset: CD45RA-negative fraction. Receptors were obtained from a young man in good health.

This sequence joins TRBV2 and TRBJ2-7; 8 bases fit TRBD2. Unmatched junction bases numbered 7, after V lost 6 bases and J lost 3 bases. This CDR3 contains 14 residues. CDR1 is SNHLY and CDR2 is FYNNEI in the germline V gene. The CDR3 nucleotides are TGTGCCAGCAGGTACGGTAGCGGGGTCTACGAGCAGTACTTC. As protein: CASRYGSGVYEQYF.

J is TRBJ1-5 and V is TRBV5-1, with a tentative D call TRBD1 (5 bases). This CDR3 has 14 amino acids. The V gene lost 5 bases and the J gene lost 6 bases, with 15 bases spanning the gap. The germline V gene encodes CDR1 SGHRS and CDR2 YFSETQ. CDR3: CASSWGPGGQPQHF. CDR3 nucleotides: TGCGCCAGCAGTTGGGGCCCGGGTGGTCAGCCCCAGCATTTT.

This chain connects TRBV2 to TRBJ1-1; 9 bases line up with TRBD1. Trimming at V came to 4 bases and at J to 4 bases, leaving 10 bases not matched to a gene. The germline V gene has CDR1 SNHLY and CDR2 FYNNEI. CDR3 length equals 16 residues. The CDR3 nucleotides are TGTGCCAGCAGTGGGACTTGGGACAGGGCGGCCACTGAAGCTTTCTTT. The encoded protein is CASSGTWDRAATEAFF.

The chain recombines TRBV2 with TRBJ2-3, with 8 positions matching TRBD1. The CDR3 extends over 17 amino acids. V dropped 0 bases and J dropped 1; count of bases not matched to a gene: 6. Germline CDR1 reads SNHLY; CDR2 reads FYNNEI. DNA of the CDR3: TGTGCCAGCAGTGAAGCGCTTGGCAGGGGGCGCACAGATACGCAGTATTTT. This codes for CASSEALGRGRTDTQYF.

Comments on this clone: A much larger clone differs by one base, so this may be a read error. This sample also contains other DNA sequences that code for the same CDR3. The chain is built from TRBV18 and TRBJ1-1, with a tentative D call TRBD1 (6 bases). Per the germline V gene, CDR1 is KGHSH and CDR2 is LQKENI. The germline V and J ends were trimmed by 2 bases and 1 base, with 8 bases remaining between them. The CDR3 has 14 amino acids. CDR3 in DNA: TGTGCCAGCTCACCAAAACAGGGGAACACTGAAGCTTTCTTT. It encodes CASSPKQGNTEAFF.

Note on this clone: This may come from a read error, since a much larger clone is one base off. The chain has TRBV19 and TRBJ1-1; D remains ambiguous. The CDR3 extends over 13 amino acids. V was trimmed by 9 bases and J by 0 bases, leaving 11 bases between them. Per germline, CDR1 LNHDA and CDR2 SQIVND (reference sequence). The CDR3 DNA is TGTGCCAGCTCCGGACGGCTGAACACTGAAGCTTTCTTT. Residues: CASSGRLNTEAFF.

This clone was found a few times. The chain combines TRBV10-3 with TRBJ1-1; D gene uncertain. The CDR3 has 12 residues. V was shortened by 11 bases and J by 1 base, with 11 bases between the two germline ends. Germline CDR1 and CDR2: ENHRY and SYGVKD. This CDR3 is CAHGRGNTEAFF. The CDR3 nucleotides read TGTGCCCATGGACGGGGGAACACTGAAGCTTTCTTT.

The chain recombines TRBV18 with TRBJ2-7, with D unresolved. The CDR3 spans 11 residues. Looked up from germline, CDR1 is KGHSH and CDR2 is LQKENI. V shed 3 bases and J shed 9 bases, with 9 bases lying between them. The CDR3 here is CASSPGEGQYF. The CDR3 region has the DNA TGTGCCAGCTCACCTGGGGAAGGGCAGTACTTC.

This clone was seen at least ten times. The chain employs TRBV19 and TRBJ2-1, with D maybe TRBD2 (6 bases). V lost 3 bases and J 10 bases, leaving 13 bases between the germline ends. This CDR3 contains 13 residues. Germline CDR1 LNHDA, CDR2 SQIVND (reference sequence). CDR3 coding DNA: TGTGCCAGTAGTATGATCCGGCGGGGAGAGCAGTTCTTC. Translating gives CASSMIRRGEQFF.

The chain is built from TRBV2 and TRBJ2-7; D perhaps matches TRBD2 (8 bases). In germline, CDR1 is SNHLY, CDR2 FYNNEI. This CDR3 spans 17 amino acids. Between the trimmed V and J ends, which lost 3 bases and 4 bases, there was a span of 22 bases. CDR3 DNA sequence: TGTGCCAGCAGTGAGCGGGGGGTCGGGACAGAAGCTTACGAGCAGTACTTC. Protein sequence: CASSERGVGTEAYEQYF.

A note on this clone: At the DNA level, this CDR3 is encoded by other sequences in the same sample as well. The V call is TRBV30, the J call TRBJ1-1, with D hard to call. CDR3 size: 13 residues. CDR1 is GTSNPN, CDR2 SVGIG, per germline (reference sequence). Between the trimmed V and J ends, which lost 2 bases and 2 bases, there was a span of 9 bases. Here the CDR3 DNA reads TGTGCCTGGAGTCCCCAAGGCAACACTGAAGCTTTCTTT. The encoded protein is CAWSPQGNTEAFF.